These T cell receptor beta chains were read from a single sample in a study of blood T cell repertoires in COVID-19. Profiling relied on immunoSEQ multiplex PCR, and the TCRdb table lists in-frame clones only, not all of them. The sample shows approximately 100,000 clones, 87% of them seen only once. Sequencing was done on a sample of peripheral blood. The receptors stem from a man aged 70 or older with acute or convalescent COVID-19. Both conserved end residues are part of each CDR3. A D gene is named only where the DNA matches it firmly. Clone size, where shown, is once, few, many, or a class for clones that have expanded.

j_call clone_size d_call v_call cdr3_aa cdr3_nt
TRBJ1-2 . TRBD1 TRBV7-9 CASSPSGQEVAGYTF TGTGCCAGCAGCCCTTCGGGACAGGAGGTTGCTGGCTACACCTTC
TRBJ2-7 . TRBD2 TRBV5-4 CASSPSGGLYEQYF TGTGCCAGCAGCCCTAGCGGGGGTCTATACGAGCAGTACTTC
TRBJ1-2 . . TRBV12-3/TRBV12-4 CASSLQTTTGYTF TGTGCCAGCAGTTTACAAACAACCACTGGCTACACCTTC
TRBJ2-7 once TRBD1 TRBV30 CAWSVHGQGWEQYF TGTGCCTGGAGTGTACATGGACAGGGGTGGGAGCAGTACTTC
TRBJ2-2 . . TRBV28 CASSSSPPGELFF TGTGCCAGCAGTTCCTCCCCCCCCGGGGAGCTGTTTTTT
TRBJ2-7 . TRBD1 TRBV6-5 CASNLGQARYEQYF TGTGCCAGCAATCTGGGACAGGCGAGGTACGAGCAGTACTTC
TRBJ2-7 . TRBD1 TRBV4-1 CASSQYTGTGDYEQYF TGCGCCAGCAGCCAGTACACCGGGACAGGGGACTACGAGCAGTACTTC
TRBJ1-2 . . TRBV20-1 CSAKQGYGYTF TGCAGTGCTAAACAGGGCTATGGCTACACCTTC
TRBJ1-5 . . TRBV6-5 CASSPISNQPQHF TGTGCCAGCAGTCCAATTAGCAATCAGCCCCAGCATTTT
TRBJ1-6 . TRBD1 TRBV29-1 CSVSDRVGNSPLHF TGCAGCGTATCCGACAGGGTCGGGAATTCACCCCTCCACTTT
TRBJ2-2 once . TRBV19 CASTPGGGPTGELFF TGTGCCAGTACCCCTGGAGGGGGCCCCACCGGGGAGCTGTTTTTT
TRBJ2-5 . . TRBV7-2 CASSLVVGDGGETQYF TGTGCCAGCAGCTTAGTTGTCGGGGATGGAGGGGAGACCCAGTACTTC
TRBJ1-5 . . TRBV2 CASSRGAGNQPQHF TGTGCCAGCTCTAGGGGCGCGGGCAATCAGCCCCAGCATTTT
TRBJ2-1 . . TRBV2 CASSVRSVFTRNEQFF TGTGCCAGCAGTGTCCGGAGCGTCTTCACGAGGAATGAGCAGTTCTTC
TRBJ2-7 once TRBD1 TRBV5-1 CASSLSPGQSYEQYF TGCGCCAGCAGCTTGTCCCCGGGACAGTCCTACGAGCAGTACTTC
TRBJ1-5 . TRBD1 TRBV30 CAWSKQGNQPQHF TGTGCCTGGAGTAAACAGGGGAATCAGCCCCAGCATTTT
TRBJ1-1 once . TRBV5-6 CASSPDNGSGEAFF TGTGCCAGCAGCCCTGATAACGGGAGCGGAGAAGCTTTCTTT
TRBJ2-2 . . TRBV9 CASSVVFGLLNTGELFF TGTGCCAGCAGCGTAGTGTTTGGACTCCTGAACACCGGGGAGCTGTTTTTT
TRBJ1-2 . TRBD1 TRBV7-8 CASSMTQGYGYTF TGTGCCAGCAGCATGACACAGGGGTATGGCTACACCTTC
TRBJ2-1 . . TRBV11-3 CASSLGQQYNEQFF TGTGCCAGCAGCTTGGGGCAGCAGTACAATGAGCAGTTCTTC
TRBJ2-5 once TRBD2 TRBV9 CASNAGGGGQETQYF TGTGCCAGCAACGCCGGAGGCGGGGGCCAAGAGACCCAGTACTTC
TRBJ2-2 . . TRBV5-1 CASRTGGARGTGELFF TGCGCCAGCAGAACTGGGGGGGCTAGAGGCACCGGGGAGCTGTTTTTT
TRBJ1-6 . . TRBV6-1 CASSEIGQGNSPLHF TGTGCCAGCAGTGAAATAGGGCAGGGAAATTCACCCCTCCACTTT
TRBJ1-5 . TRBD1 TRBV4-1 CASSGDRTSNQPQHF TGCGCCAGCAGCGGGGACAGAACTAGCAATCAGCCCCAGCATTTT
TRBJ1-6 few TRBD1 TRBV2 CATNRQGDSPLHF TGTGCCACCAATCGACAGGGGGATTCACCCCTCCACTTT
TRBJ2-5 once . TRBV5-1 CASSLGAGMASETQYF TGCGCCAGCAGCTTGGGGGCAGGGATGGCCTCCGAGACCCAGTACTTC
TRBJ1-2 . . TRBV29-1 CSVDPPTGSYGYTF TGCAGCGTTGACCCCCCGACAGGTTCCTATGGCTACACCTTC